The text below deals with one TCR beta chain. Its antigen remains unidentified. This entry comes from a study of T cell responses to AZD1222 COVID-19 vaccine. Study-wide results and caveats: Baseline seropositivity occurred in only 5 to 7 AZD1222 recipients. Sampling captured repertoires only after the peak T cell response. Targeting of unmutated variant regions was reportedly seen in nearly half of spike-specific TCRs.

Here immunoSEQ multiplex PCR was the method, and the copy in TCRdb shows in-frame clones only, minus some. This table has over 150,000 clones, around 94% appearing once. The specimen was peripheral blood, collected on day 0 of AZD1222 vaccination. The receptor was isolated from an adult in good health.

The CDR3 nucleotides are TGTGCCAGCATCTGGGGGGAAGAGCAGTACTTC. It is translated as CASIWGEEQYF. J is TRBJ2-7 and V is TRBV5-6; perhaps TRBD2 as D (6 bases). This CDR3 spans 11 amino acids. V was trimmed by 6 bases and J by 7 bases, leaving 11 bases between them. Germline CDR1 is SGHDT and CDR2 is YYEEEE.